The present entry profiles one T cell receptor beta chain with its context. The CDR3 loop spans 15 amino acids. Germline V CDR1 and CDR2: LNHDA, SQIVND (reference sequence). The J segment lost 5 bases and the V segment lost 5 bases, leaving 10 bases of the junction unmatched. This specimen belongs to a study of cytomegalovirus exposure and HLA in healthy donors. PCR employed 60 Vbeta and 13 Jbeta primers. Assay used: immunoSEQ multiplex PCR; TCRdb lists only in-frame clones, some missing. The data contain approximately 120,000 clones, 80% of them singletons. The material sequenced was PBMCs. This chain joins TRBV19 and TRBJ2-7; 9 nucleotides match TRBD1. The origin of this receptor is a female donor in good health and CMV-seronegative. The CDR3 region has the DNA TGTGCCAGTAGTTCCCGGGACAGGGTTAAAGACGAGCAGTACTTC. Translated: CASSSRDRVKDEQYF.